A selection of T cell receptor beta chains follows, all from one sample in a study of T cell repertoires in cytomegalovirus infection. TCRdb used MiXCR to reprocess the reads, holding one entry per CDR3 protein. The data contain 250,000 or so distinct CDR3 sequences, 9.1% of them seen just once; the ten biggest clones take up around 15%. The specimen sequenced was PBMCs. The receptors come from a human donor in good health (CMV status not recorded). Some clones in this sample may be carry-over from other donors' samples. CDR3s include the opening cysteine and the closing phenylalanine or tryptophan. D genes are given only for firm matches.

CASSPTVISTDTQYF,-,TRBV4-2
CASSTTSIGRGLDTEAFF,TRBD1,TRBV7-9
CASSLASLAGHTDTQYF,TRBD2,TRBV7-2
CASSFYGTSQGEKLFF,-,TRBV27
CASISTGTLEQYF,-,TRBV12-3/TRBV12-4
CASTAAGWERETQYF,-,TRBV28
CASSPGRATDTQYF,-,TRBV12-3/TRBV12-4
CASSFRDSNTGELFF,-,TRBV7-9
CASSPFKGHPYQETQYF,-,TRBV6-2/TRBV6-3
CASSEPRGPNTGELFF,TRBD1,TRBV6-2/TRBV6-3
CASRTASPPVDTEAFF,-,TRBV19
CASSPGPGQGDHNEQFF,TRBD1,TRBV11-1
CASSRRTVPFF,-,TRBV11-2
CASGGLNSYEQYF,TRBD2,TRBV5-6
CASSPQIPTTDTQYF,-,TRBV7-8
CASSLPGHNQPQHF,-,TRBV28
CASSIDAGVTEAFF,-,TRBV19
CASSLTRLGFNEQFF,-,TRBV7-2
CASSSGYGETQYF,-,TRBV7-2
CASSPWRQGRGSTEAFF,TRBD1,TRBV7-2
CASSLVGTGVSEKLFF,TRBD1,TRBV7-8
CASSLRRGGNQPQHF,-,TRBV7-2
CASSLDAGNTEAFF,-,TRBV7-2
CASNGLAGGYTGELFF,TRBD2,TRBV2
CASSRGPSSYEQYF,-,TRBV11-3
CASSLGTVLGYGDTF,TRBD1,TRBV3-1
CASSLVGTSGSSEQFF,TRBD2,TRBV7-2
CASSQGGVPSYNEQFF,-,TRBV4-3
CSAREAGLTSGNTIYF,-,TRBV20-1
CSARDERRGRETQYF,TRBD1,TRBV20-1
CASSRRGGADTQYF,-,TRBV7-2
CASSFRETANTEAFF,-,TRBV7-2
CASSAFSGSSYEQYF,-,TRBV5-1
CAISEGTRNEKLFF,-,TRBV10-3
CASSLSGRATDTQYF,TRBD2,TRBV7-2
CSARDQGAYEQYF,TRBD1,TRBV20-1
CASGWVAGPYNEQFF,TRBD2,TRBV19
CASSLELAGPYNEQFF,TRBD2,TRBV7-8
CATERDEAGETQYF,TRBD2,TRBV7-9
CASSLGTRVDGGYTF,-,TRBV18
CASSPSVNYGYTF,-,TRBV28
CSVAREILYNEQFF,-,TRBV29-1
CASGVGGGHETQYF,-,TRBV9
CASSLGITRGTQYF,-,TRBV7-2
CASSWRRENEQFF,-,TRBV7-2
CASSPRDHHYEQYF,-,TRBV6-5
CASSLELAGVREQFF,TRBD2,TRBV7-2
CASSWGTDRGISKTQYF,TRBD1,TRBV5-1
CASSGAVSGLETQYF,-,TRBV7-2
CAISESGGIPHEQYF,TRBD2,TRBV10-3
CASSWGYTEAFF,-,TRBV6-2/TRBV6-3
CASSSGGAAKNIQYF,TRBD2,TRBV7-2